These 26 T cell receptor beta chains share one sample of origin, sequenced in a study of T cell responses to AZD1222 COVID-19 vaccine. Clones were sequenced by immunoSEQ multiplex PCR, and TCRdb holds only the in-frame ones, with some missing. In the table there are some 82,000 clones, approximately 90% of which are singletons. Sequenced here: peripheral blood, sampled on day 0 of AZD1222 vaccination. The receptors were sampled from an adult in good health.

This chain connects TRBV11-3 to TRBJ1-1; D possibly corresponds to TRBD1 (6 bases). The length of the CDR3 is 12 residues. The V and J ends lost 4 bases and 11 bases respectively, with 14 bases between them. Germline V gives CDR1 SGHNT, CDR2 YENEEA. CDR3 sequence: CASSSETGPAFF. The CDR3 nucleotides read TGTGCCAGCAGCTCTGAAACAGGGCCGGCTTTCTTT.

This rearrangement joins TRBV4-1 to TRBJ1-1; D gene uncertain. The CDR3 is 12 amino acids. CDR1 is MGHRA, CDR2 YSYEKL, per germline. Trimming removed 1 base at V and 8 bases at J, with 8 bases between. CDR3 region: CASSQGAIEAFF. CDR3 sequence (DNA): TGCGCCAGCAGCCAAGGAGCTATCGAAGCTTTCTTT.

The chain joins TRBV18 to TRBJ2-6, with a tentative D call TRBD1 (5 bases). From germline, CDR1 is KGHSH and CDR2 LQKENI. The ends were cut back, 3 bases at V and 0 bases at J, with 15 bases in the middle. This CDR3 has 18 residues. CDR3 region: CASSPSSGQLSGANVLTF. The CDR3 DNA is TGTGCCAGCTCACCCTCGTCAGGACAACTCTCTGGGGCCAACGTCCTGACTTTC.

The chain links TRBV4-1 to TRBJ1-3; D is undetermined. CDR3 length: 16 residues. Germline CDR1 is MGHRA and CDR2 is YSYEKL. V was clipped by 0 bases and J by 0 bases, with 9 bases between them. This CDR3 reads CASSQDSEFSGNTIYF. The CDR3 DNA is TGCGCCAGCAGCCAAGACTCAGAGTTCTCTGGAAACACCATATATTTT.

The CDR3 sequence: CASSSHPGVNTEAFF. In nucleotides, the CDR3 is TGTGCCAGCAGCTCGCATCCCGGGGTGAACACTGAAGCTTTCTTT. The V call is TRBV11-2, the J call TRBJ1-1; D not resolved. V dropped 4 bases and J dropped 0 bases, with 12 bases sitting between them. The CDR3 spans 15 residues. In germline, CDR1 is SGHAT, CDR2 FQNNGV. The entire variable domain, with the rest obtained from reference TRBV11-2 and TRBJ1-1, is as follows: EAGVAQSPRYKIIEKRQSVAFWCNPISGHATLYWYQQILGQGPKLLIQFQNNGVVDDSQLPKDRFSAERLKGVDSTLKIQPAKLEDSAVYLCASSSHPGVNTEAFFGQGTRLTVV.

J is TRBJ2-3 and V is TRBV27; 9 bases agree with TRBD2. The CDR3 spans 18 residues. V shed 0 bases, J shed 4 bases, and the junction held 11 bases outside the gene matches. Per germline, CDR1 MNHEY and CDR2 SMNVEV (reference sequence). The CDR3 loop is CASSLSRLTSGGPDTQYF. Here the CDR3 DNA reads TGTGCCAGCAGTTTATCCCGCCTGACTAGCGGTGGTCCAGATACGCAGTATTTT.

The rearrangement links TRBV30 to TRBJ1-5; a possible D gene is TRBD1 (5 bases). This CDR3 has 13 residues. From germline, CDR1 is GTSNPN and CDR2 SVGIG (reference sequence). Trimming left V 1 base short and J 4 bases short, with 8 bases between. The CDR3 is CAWSERGNQPQHF. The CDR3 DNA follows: TGTGCCTGGAGTGAAAGGGGTAATCAGCCCCAGCATTTT. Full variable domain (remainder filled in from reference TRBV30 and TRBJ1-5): SQTIHQWPATLVQPVGSPLSLECTVEGTSNPNLYWYRQAAGRGLQLLFYSVGIGQISSEVPQNLSASRPQDRQFILSSKKLLLSDSGFYLCAWSERGNQPQHFGDGTRLSIL.

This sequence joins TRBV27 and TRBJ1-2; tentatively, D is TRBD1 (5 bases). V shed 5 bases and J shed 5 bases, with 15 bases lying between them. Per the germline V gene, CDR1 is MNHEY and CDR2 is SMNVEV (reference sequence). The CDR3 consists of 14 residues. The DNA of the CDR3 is TGTGCCAGCAGTCGATCCCCAGGGTTGTATGGCTACACCTTC. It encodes CASSRSPGLYGYTF.

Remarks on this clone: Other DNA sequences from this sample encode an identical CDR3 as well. The CDR3 spells CASSSVGAKNIQYF. The CDR3 DNA reads as TGTGCCAGCAGTTCAGTGGGGGCCAAAAACATTCAGTACTTC. This sequence joins TRBV6-2 or TRBV6-3 and TRBJ2-4; D call uncertain. Germline V gene data show CDR1 as MNHEY and CDR2 as SVGEGT. V was trimmed by 4 bases and J by 1 base, leaving 8 bases between them. The CDR3 loop spans 14 amino acids.

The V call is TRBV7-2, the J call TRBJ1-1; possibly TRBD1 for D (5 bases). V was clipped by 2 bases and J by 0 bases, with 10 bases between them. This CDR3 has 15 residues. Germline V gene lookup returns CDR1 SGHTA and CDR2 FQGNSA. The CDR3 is CASSLLGVVNTEAFF. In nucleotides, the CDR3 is TGTGCCAGCAGCTTATTGGGGGTGGTGAACACTGAAGCTTTCTTT.

The DNA for the CDR3 is TGTGCCAGCAGCTATGGGACAGGGGACACTGAAGCTTTCTTT. It codes for CASSYGTGDTEAFF. The genes are TRBV5-4 and TRBJ1-1; 10 nucleotides align to TRBD1. Germline CDR1 is SGHNT and CDR2 is YYREEE (reference sequence). This CDR3 has 14 residues. The V and J ends lost 3 bases and 3 bases, in that order; junction bases with no gene match: 2.

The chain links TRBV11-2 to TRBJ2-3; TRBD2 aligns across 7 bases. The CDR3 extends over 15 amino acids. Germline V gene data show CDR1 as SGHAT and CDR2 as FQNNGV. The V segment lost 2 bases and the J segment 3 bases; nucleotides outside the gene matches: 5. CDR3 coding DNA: TGTGCCAGCAGCTTAAGGCGGGGGTATACAGATACGCAGTATTTT. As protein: CASSLRRGYTDTQYF.

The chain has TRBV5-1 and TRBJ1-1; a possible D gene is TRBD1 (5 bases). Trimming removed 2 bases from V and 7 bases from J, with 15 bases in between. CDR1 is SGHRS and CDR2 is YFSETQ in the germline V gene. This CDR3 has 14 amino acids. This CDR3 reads CASSFNRDANEAFF. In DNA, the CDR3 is TGCGCCAGCAGCTTCAACCGGGACGCCAATGAAGCTTTCTTT.

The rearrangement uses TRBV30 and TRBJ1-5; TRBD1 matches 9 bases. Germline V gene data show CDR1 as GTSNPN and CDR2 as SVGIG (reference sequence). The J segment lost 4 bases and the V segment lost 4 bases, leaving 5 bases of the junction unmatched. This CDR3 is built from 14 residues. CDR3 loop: CAWTWGQGNQPQHF. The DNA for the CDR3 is TGTGCCTGGACCTGGGGACAGGGAAATCAGCCCCAGCATTTT.

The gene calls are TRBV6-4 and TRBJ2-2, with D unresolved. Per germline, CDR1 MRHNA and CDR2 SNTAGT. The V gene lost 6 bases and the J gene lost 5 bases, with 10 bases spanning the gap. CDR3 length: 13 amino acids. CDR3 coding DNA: TGTGCCAGCAGGGCAGGAAAAACCGGGGAGCTGTTTTTT. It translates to CASRAGKTGELFF.

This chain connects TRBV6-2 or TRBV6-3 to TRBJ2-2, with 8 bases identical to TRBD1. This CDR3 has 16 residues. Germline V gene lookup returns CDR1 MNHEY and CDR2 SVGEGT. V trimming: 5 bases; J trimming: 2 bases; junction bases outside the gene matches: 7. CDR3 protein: CASSRRQGSNTGELFF. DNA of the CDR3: TGTGCCAGCAGTCGCAGACAGGGGTCCAACACCGGGGAGCTGTTTTTT.

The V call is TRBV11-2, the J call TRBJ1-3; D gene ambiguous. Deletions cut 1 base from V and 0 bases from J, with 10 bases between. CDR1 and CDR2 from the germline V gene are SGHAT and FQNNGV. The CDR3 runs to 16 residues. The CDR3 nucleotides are TGTGCCAGCAGCTTAGGGCCCGACCGCTCTGGAAACACCATATATTTT. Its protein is CASSLGPDRSGNTIYF.

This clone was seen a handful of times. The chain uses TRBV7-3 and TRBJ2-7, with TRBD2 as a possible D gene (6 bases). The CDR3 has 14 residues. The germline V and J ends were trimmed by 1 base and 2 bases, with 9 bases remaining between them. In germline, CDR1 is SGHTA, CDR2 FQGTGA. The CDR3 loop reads CASSLSPGAYEQYF. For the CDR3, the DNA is TGTGCCAGCAGCTTAAGTCCGGGGGCCTACGAGCAGTACTTC.

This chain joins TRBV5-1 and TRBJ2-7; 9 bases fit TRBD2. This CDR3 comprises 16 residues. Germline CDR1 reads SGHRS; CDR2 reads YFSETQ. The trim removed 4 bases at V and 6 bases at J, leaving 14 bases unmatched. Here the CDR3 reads CASSHPSGVLGSEQYF. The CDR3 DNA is TGCGCCAGCAGCCACCCTAGCGGGGTTCTTGGGTCCGAGCAGTACTTC.

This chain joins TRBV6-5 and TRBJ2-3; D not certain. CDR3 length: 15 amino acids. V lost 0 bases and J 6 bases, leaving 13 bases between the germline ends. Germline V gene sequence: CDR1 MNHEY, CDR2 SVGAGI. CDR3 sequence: CASSYSRIAPDTQYF. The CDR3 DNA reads TGTGCCAGCAGTTACTCCCGGATAGCCCCGGATACGCAGTATTTT.

The DNA for the CDR3 is TGTGCCAGCAGCGTAGGACAGGAGGACTATGGCTACACCTTC. This gives the protein CASSVGQEDYGYTF. The chain has TRBV5-4 and TRBJ1-2; 7 positions agree with TRBD1. Germline CDR1 and CDR2: SGHNT and YYREEE (reference sequence). J lost 3 bases, V lost 4 bases, and 6 bases had no gene match. This CDR3 contains 14 residues.

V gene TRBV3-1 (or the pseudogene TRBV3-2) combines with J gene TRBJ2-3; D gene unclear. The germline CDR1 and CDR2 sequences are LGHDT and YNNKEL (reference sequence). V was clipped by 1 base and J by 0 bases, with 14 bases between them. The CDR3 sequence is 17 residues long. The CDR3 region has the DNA TGTGCCAGCAGCCAAGCGTCTGCGGCCCCTAGCACAGATACGCAGTATTTT. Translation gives CASSQASAAPSTDTQYF.

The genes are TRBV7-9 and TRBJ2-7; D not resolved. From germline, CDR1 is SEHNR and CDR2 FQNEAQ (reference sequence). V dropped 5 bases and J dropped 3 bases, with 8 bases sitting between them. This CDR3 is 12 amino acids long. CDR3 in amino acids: CASSHPGYEQYF. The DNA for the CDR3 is TGTGCCAGCAGCCATCCTGGCTACGAGCAGTACTTC.

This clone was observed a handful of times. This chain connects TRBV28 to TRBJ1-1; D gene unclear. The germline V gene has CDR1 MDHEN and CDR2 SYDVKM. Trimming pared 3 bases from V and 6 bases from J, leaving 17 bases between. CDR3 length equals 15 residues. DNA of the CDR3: TGTGCCAGCAGTTTTCGGTCTGGGTTCCTGTCTGAAGCTTTCTTT. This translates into CASSFRSGFLSEAFF.

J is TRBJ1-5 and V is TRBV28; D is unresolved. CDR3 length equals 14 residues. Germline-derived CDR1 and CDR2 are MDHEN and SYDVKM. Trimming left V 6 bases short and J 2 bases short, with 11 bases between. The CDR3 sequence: CASSSRRGNQPQHF. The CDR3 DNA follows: TGTGCCAGCAGCAGTAGACGGGGCAATCAGCCCCAGCATTTT.

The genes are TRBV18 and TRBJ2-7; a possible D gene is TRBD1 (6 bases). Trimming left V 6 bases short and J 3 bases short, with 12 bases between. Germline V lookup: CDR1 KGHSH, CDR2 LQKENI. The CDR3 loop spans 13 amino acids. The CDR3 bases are TGTGCCAGCTCGTACGACAGGAACTACGAGCAGTACTTC. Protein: CASSYDRNYEQYF.